The 16 T cell receptor beta chains reported below all come from one sample, sequenced in a study of blood T cell repertoires in COVID-19 (dated by TCRdb to 2018 to 2021). Libraries were built with the immunoSEQ multiplex PCR assay. TCRdb's version of the immuneACCESS table is confined to in-frame rearrangements and falls short of the full clone set. An unresolved V gene accounts for under half of the shortfall where checked; the remainder is of unknown origin. The sample records under 450,000 clones, more than 70% of which are singletons. The top ten hold approximately 1.3% of the sample. The specimen sequenced was PBMCs or T cells enriched from blood (not recorded which). Source of these receptors: a man aged 25 to 40 who had recovered from COVID-19.

This clone appeared once. The V and J genes are TRBV3-1 (or the pseudogene TRBV3-2) and TRBJ2-7; D not resolved. The CDR3 spans 12 residues. The germline CDR1 and CDR2 sequences are LGHDT and YNNKEL (reference sequence). V dropped 0 bases and J dropped 4 bases, with 4 bases sitting between them. The CDR3 sequence is CASSQEYYEQYF. The CDR3 DNA is TGTGCCAGCAGCCAAGAATATTACGAGCAGTACTTC.

V gene TRBV19 combines with J gene TRBJ1-6; D not resolved. The V gene lost 3 bases and the J gene lost 10 bases, with 7 bases spanning the gap. The germline V gene has CDR1 LNHDA and CDR2 SQIVND (reference sequence). This CDR3 spans 12 amino acids. CDR3 region: CASSIQYSPLHF. The CDR3 coding sequence is TGTGCCAGTAGTATTCAGTACTCACCCCTCCACTTT. Filled out from reference TRBV19 and TRBJ1-6, the complete variable domain reads DGGITQSPKYLFRKEGQNVTLSCEQNLNHDAMYWYRQDPGQGLRLIYYSQIVNDFQKGDIAEGYSVSREKKESFPLTVTSAQKNPTAFYLCASSIQYSPLHFGNGTRLTVT.

The chain uses TRBV7-6 and TRBJ2-5; no reliable D call. Trimming removed 1 base from V and 3 bases from J, with 12 bases in between. The CDR3 loop spans 15 amino acids. CDR1 is SGHVS, CDR2 FNYEAQ, per germline. CDR3 DNA: TGTGCCAGCAGCTTAGTTTCAACAGATAAAGAGACCCAGTACTTC. This sequence encodes CASSLVSTDKETQYF.

This chain links TRBV27 with TRBJ2-1; the D is unclear. The CDR3 sequence is 11 residues long. V lost 8 bases, J lost 1 base, and 3 bases lay in between. The V gene's germline CDR1 is MNHEY and CDR2 SMNVEV (reference sequence). CDR3: CASRSYNEQFF. CDR3 coding DNA: TGTGCCAGCCGTTCCTACAATGAGCAGTTCTTC.

V is TRBV7-2 and J is TRBJ1-1, with no clear D. Germline assignment: CDR1 SGHTA and CDR2 FQGNSA. Trimming took off 7 bases at V and 0 bases at J, with 18 bases between the two ends. The CDR3 runs 16 residues. This chain's CDR3 is CASNPWQANMNTEAFF. CDR3 DNA sequence: TGTGCCAGCAACCCATGGCAGGCCAACATGAACACTGAAGCTTTCTTT.

This rearrangement joins TRBV29-1 to TRBJ2-3; 8 bases match TRBD1. The CDR3 loop spans 13 amino acids. V shed 6 bases and J 2 bases; nucleotides not matched to a gene: 4. Germline V CDR1 and CDR2: SQVTM, ANQGSEA. The CDR3 coding sequence is TGCAGCGTCGACAGGGGCTACACAGATACGCAGTATTTT. Protein: CSVDRGYTDTQYF.

This clone appeared once. The V gene is TRBV9, the J gene TRBJ1-2; tentative D call: TRBD1 (6 bases). Trimming shortened V by 0 bases and J by 8 bases, and 20 bases separated the two germline ends. Germline values: CDR1 SGDLS, CDR2 YYNGEE. The CDR3 loop spans 16 amino acids. The CDR3 DNA is TGTGCCAGCAGCGTAGAATCCCACCGGGGGGCATTGGGCTACACCTTC. Translating it yields CASSVESHRGALGYTF.

The V gene is TRBV10-3, the J gene TRBJ1-3; a possible D gene is TRBD1 (5 bases). This CDR3 comprises 16 residues. Germline V gives CDR1 ENHRY, CDR2 SYGVKD. Trimming left V 2 bases short and J 1 base short, with 12 bases between. The CDR3 protein is CAISEGTWGSGNTIYF. CDR3 DNA: TGTGCCATCAGTGAGGGGACTTGGGGATCTGGAAACACCATATATTTT.

The chain uses TRBV9 and TRBJ2-3; TRBD2 matches at 16 bases. The CDR3 is made up of 17 amino acids. Per the germline V gene, CDR1 is SGDLS and CDR2 is YYNGEE. V was pared by 4 bases and J by 2 bases, with 4 bases of the junction left unmatched. The CDR3 loop reads CASSPGTSGGATDTQYF. The CDR3 DNA reads as TGTGCCAGCAGCCCCGGGACTAGCGGGGGGGCCACAGATACGCAGTATTTT.

The chain combines TRBV6-5 with TRBJ1-2; tentative D call: TRBD1 (5 bases). The CDR3 is 13 amino acids. V was shortened by 0 bases and J by 7 bases, with 9 bases between the two germline ends. Per the germline V gene, CDR1 is MNHEY and CDR2 is SVGAGI. CDR3 amino acids: CASSYSPGFGYTF. The CDR3 DNA sequence: TGTGCCAGCAGTTACTCGCCAGGGTTTGGCTACACCTTC.

This clone is a singleton in its sample. V usage is TRBV29-1 and J usage is TRBJ1-4, with a weak D call TRBD1 (5 bases). Germline lookup yields CDR1 SQVTM and CDR2 ANQGSEA. The CDR3 runs 14 residues. Trimming took 0 bases from V and 8 from J, leaving 13 bases between them. As DNA, the CDR3 is TGCAGCGTTGAAGATGGCCAGGGCGGCGAAAAACTGTTTTTT. Amino acids: CSVEDGQGGEKLFF.

CDR3 in DNA: TGCAGCGTTGAACGGGGGGTGGTTGAGACCCAGTACTTC. Its protein product is CSVERGVVETQYF. The genes are TRBV29-1 and TRBJ2-5, with TRBD2 matching 7 bases. CDR1 and CDR2 (germline): SQVTM, ANQGSEA. Losses at the gene ends were 2 bases for V and 5 bases for J; bases not matched to a gene: 5. This CDR3 contains 13 residues.

The chain carries TRBV5-1 and TRBJ2-3, with a possible D match to TRBD2 (5 bases). V shed 0 bases and J shed 1 base, with 18 bases lying between them. The germline V gene has CDR1 SGHRS and CDR2 YFSETQ. The CDR3 spans 18 residues. CDR3: CASSLAGVRASRTDTQYF. The DNA of the CDR3 is TGCGCCAGCAGCTTGGCCGGGGTAAGGGCCTCCCGCACAGATACGCAGTATTTT.

The chain links TRBV6-5 to TRBJ2-3; 8 nucleotides line up with TRBD1. Germline V gives CDR1 MNHEY, CDR2 SVGAGI. The junction had 4 bases not matched to a gene; V was cut back by 2 bases and J by 3 bases. This CDR3 region has 15 residues. The CDR3 DNA is TGTGCCAGCAGTTACGAGACAGGGGCGACAGATACGCAGTATTTT. Translation: CASSYETGATDTQYF.

This chain uses TRBV6-5 with TRBJ2-5; TRBD1 is a possible D gene (5 bases). V gave up 0 bases and J gave up 2 bases, with 13 bases separating them. The CDR3 runs 16 residues. Germline lookup yields CDR1 MNHEY and CDR2 SVGAGI. The CDR3 DNA follows: TGTGCCAGCAGTTACTCGGCAGGGATGAGTCAAGAGACCCAGTACTTC. It translates to CASSYSAGMSQETQYF.

V and J are TRBV7-8 and TRBJ1-1; D not resolved. Germline values: CDR1 SGHVS, CDR2 FQNEAQ. The germline V and J ends were trimmed by 5 bases and 1 base, with 8 bases remaining between them. The CDR3 consists of 13 residues. The CDR3 loop is CASSRRQNTEAFF. CDR3 nucleotide sequence: TGTGCCAGCAGCCGGCGACAGAACACTGAAGCTTTCTTT.